This T cell receptor (beta chain) was sequenced in a study of shared clonotypes between healthy human individuals. Study observations and caveats: In contrast to clonotypes shared by all four donors, non-shared clonotypes had lower generation probabilities.

A word on this clone: Antigen: not known.

The V and J ends lost 7 bases and 4 bases respectively, with 12 bases between them. Germline CDR1 is LNHDA and CDR2 is SQIVND (reference sequence). CDR3 length: 13 amino acids. Clones were read by immunoSEQ multiplex PCR, and TCRdb kept only the in-frame ones, dropping some. The sample yields some 1.5 million clones, roughly 96% seen once. Sequencing used naive CD4+ T cells sorted from blood. Subset of the sample: CD45RA+ positively selected. The TCR was taken from a man aged 25 to 45 in good health. The chain combines TRBV19 with TRBJ2-3; D is possibly TRBD1 (6 bases). CDR3 DNA: TGTGCCAGTAACCCGGACAGTGCAGATACGCAGTATTTT. Amino acid sequence: CASNPDSADTQYF.